Below are 9 T cell receptor beta chains sequenced from a single sample in a study of T cell responses to AZD1222 COVID-19 vaccine. Measured with immunoSEQ multiplex PCR; TCRdb has only the in-frame clones, and not every one. The repertoire consists of 160,000 or so clones, with less than 95% occurring once and the leading ten covering 4% to 5.5%. The starting material was peripheral blood, obtained on day 0 of AZD1222 vaccination. These receptors originate from an adult in good health.

The chain uses TRBV10-3 and TRBJ1-5, with 9 bases fitting TRBD1. Trimming at V came to 4 bases and at J to 7 bases, leaving 14 bases not matched to a gene. Germline V gene sequence: CDR1 ENHRY, CDR2 SYGVKD. This CDR3 spans 17 amino acids. The CDR3 sequence is CAISGGTGTDARQPQHF. The CDR3 DNA reads TGTGCCATCAGTGGGGGGACAGGGACGGATGCAAGGCAGCCCCAGCATTTT.

This clone has just a few counts. The chain joins TRBV19 to TRBJ2-7; D is possibly TRBD2 (5 bases). The CDR3 spans 14 residues. Germline V gene data show CDR1 as LNHDA and CDR2 as SQIVND (reference sequence). V shed 4 bases and J shed 0 bases, with 10 bases lying between them. The CDR3 loop is CASSNSGFSYEQYF. As DNA, the CDR3 is TGTGCCAGTAGTAACAGCGGTTTCTCCTACGAGCAGTACTTC.

The J gene is TRBJ1-4, the V gene TRBV4-3, with 8 bases fitting TRBD1. Germline V gives CDR1 LGHNA, CDR2 YSLEER. The V segment lost 1 base and the J segment 4 bases; nucleotides outside the gene matches: 2. This CDR3 is built from 15 residues. CDR3 sequence reads: CASSQGDRNNEKLFF. CDR3 DNA sequence: TGCGCCAGCAGCCAAGGGGACAGGAATAATGAAAAACTGTTTTTT.

This sequence joins TRBV6-1 and TRBJ2-7; tentative D call: TRBD2 (5 bases). The CDR3 loop spans 15 amino acids. Trimming cost V 3 bases and J 1 base, with 13 bases left between them. Looked up from germline, CDR1 is MNHNS and CDR2 is SASEGT. The CDR3 DNA reads as TGTGCCAGCAGTGATTCCCCCCGGGGTTCCTACGAGCAGTACTTC. Translating it yields CASSDSPRGSYEQYF.

The rearrangement joins TRBV29-1 to TRBJ2-1; D possibly uses TRBD1 or TRBD2 (6 bases each). This CDR3 is 18 amino acids long. V was cut by 3 bases and J by 1 base, with 22 bases left in between. The V gene's germline CDR1 is SQVTM and CDR2 ANQGSEA. CDR3 nucleotides: TGCAGCGTTGACCTCTGGGGGGCCTCGAATTCTTCCTACAATGAGCAGTTCTTC. This codes for CSVDLWGASNSSYNEQFF.

The genes are TRBV14 and TRBJ1-2; 8 bases map to TRBD1. The germline V gene encodes CDR1 SGHDN and CDR2 FVKESK. After removal of 1 base from V and 2 bases from J, the junction contained 6 bases not matched to a gene. The CDR3 has 16 amino acids. The CDR3 DNA sequence: TGTGCCAGCAGCCAAGCCGGGACAGGATCGAACTATGGCTACACCTTC. It translates to CASSQAGTGSNYGYTF.

The rearrangement uses TRBV7-9 and TRBJ2-7; TRBD1 matches at 7 bases. The junction had 9 bases not matched to a gene; V was cut back by 1 base and J by 6 bases. The CDR3 totals 15 residues. CDR1 and CDR2 from the germline V gene are SEHNR and FQNEAQ (reference sequence). In nucleotides, the CDR3 is TGTGCCAGCAGCTTAGGGGCAGGGGGTCATCGCGAGCAGTACTTC. Its translation is CASSLGAGGHREQYF. The entire variable domain, with the rest obtained from reference TRBV7-9 and TRBJ2-7, is as follows: DTGVSQNPRHKITKRGQNVTFRCDPISEHNRLYWYRQTLGQGPEFLTYFQNEAQLEKSRLLSDRFSAERPKGSFSTLEIQRTEQGDSAMYLCASSLGAGGHREQYFGPGTRLTVT.

J is TRBJ2-2 and V is TRBV7-9; D is ambiguous. Germline assignment: CDR1 SEHNR and CDR2 FQNEAQ (reference sequence). The CDR3 consists of 12 residues. V lost 1 base, J lost 9 bases, and 6 bases lay in between. CDR3 in DNA: TGTGCCAGCAGCTTAGTTTCACGGGAGCTGTTTTTT. This translates into CASSLVSRELFF. The full variable domain, in which reference TRBV7-9 and TRBJ2-2 provide the parts outside the CDR3, is DTGVSQNPRHKITKRGQNVTFRCDPISEHNRLYWYRQTLGQGPEFLTYFQNEAQLEKSRLLSDRFSAERPKGSFSTLEIQRTEQGDSAMYLCASSLVSRELFFGEGSRLTVL.

The gene calls are TRBV11-2 and TRBJ2-5; 13 positions agree with TRBD2. Trimming took 4 bases from V and 3 from J; bases not matched to a gene: 2. The CDR3 has 15 residues. Germline V gene sequence: CDR1 SGHAT, CDR2 FQNNGV. The CDR3 loop is CASSSLAGGEETQYF. CDR3 bases: TGTGCCAGCAGCTCACTAGCGGGAGGGGAAGAGACCCAGTACTTC.